This T cell receptor (beta chain) was sequenced for a study of T cell responses to AZD1222 COVID-19 vaccine. Using immunoSEQ multiplex PCR, the repertoire was profiled, and TCRdb retains in-frame clones only, with some absent. The table lists 150,000 or so clones, less than 90% of them singletons, with 5% to 6% in the top ten. In germline, CDR1 is MNHNS, CDR2 SASEGT. The CDR3 runs to 13 residues. Trimming cost V 3 bases and J 7 bases, with 10 bases left between them. Turning to this clone: Other DNA sequences of this sample code for an identical CDR3.

V gene TRBV6-1 combines with J gene TRBJ1-5; D is unresolved. The receptor's source is an adult in good health. The sample was peripheral blood, taken on day 0 of MenACWY control vaccination. CDR3 sequence (DNA): TGTGCCAGCAGTGAGGCAAGGTACCAGCCCCAGCATTTT. Encoded protein: CASSEARYQPQHF.